This TCR beta chain was sequenced in a study of blood T cell repertoires in COVID-19. Source study methods: Estimation of nucleated cell counts relied on the amplification of reference gene primers. Libraries were prepared by immunoSEQ multiplex PCR; TCRdb keeps only in-frame clonotypes and omits some of them. The V and J calls and clone size come from that table; D and trimming were worked out from the DNA. The sample includes 87,000 or so clones, roughly 88% of them seen just once. Followed longitudinally, the Seattle patients had been enrolled during active infection. This sequence originates from a man in his late teens or twenties with COVID-19, enrolled during active disease. Sequenced material: peripheral blood.

In DNA form, the CDR3 reads TGTGCCAGCAGTCCCGGGACTAGCGGGGGACGGGAGACCCAGTACTTC. Residues: CASSPGTSGGRETQYF. The chain carries TRBV28 and TRBJ2-5; TRBD2 matches at 14 bases. The CDR3 has 16 amino acids. V dropped 5 bases and J dropped 5; count of bases not matched to a gene: 7. The V gene's germline CDR1 is MDHEN and CDR2 SYDVKM.